Sequencing of this T cell receptor (beta chain) was carried out in a study of Ad26.COV2.S vaccination and SARS-CoV-2 variants. Indicated treatment: around 19 received Ad26.COV2.S at low or high dose, single or two shots; about 5 received placebo; per-sample allocation not given. The samples date from day 63 after the first vaccine or placebo injection. Trimming left V 5 bases short and J 6 bases short, with 19 bases between. CDR3 size: 15 residues. Germline CDR1 MRHNA, CDR2 SNTAGT. Clones were read by immunoSEQ multiplex PCR, and TCRdb kept only the in-frame ones, dropping some. The sample lists around 400,000 clones, over 75% seen once, with 12% in the top ten. This clone was observed a few times.

This chain connects TRBV6-4 to TRBJ1-2; D unresolved. This specimen was peripheral blood, taken in a trial of Ad26.COV2.S vaccine versus placebo. This clonotype was obtained from a person aged 18 to 65 who received the Ad26.COV2.S COVID-19 vaccine or a placebo. CDR3 protein: CASSSNPGGYNGYTF. The CDR3 DNA follows: TGTGCCAGCAGTTCGAATCCCGGAGGGTATAATGGCTACACCTTC.